Listed below are T cell receptor beta chains from one sample, sequenced in a study of T cell responses to AZD1222 COVID-19 vaccine. This table comes from immunoSEQ multiplex PCR, and its TCRdb copy is limited to in-frame clones, with some not included. Among roughly 120,000 clones listed, about 91% were seen once. Sample: peripheral blood, taken 28 days after the second AZD1222 dose. Receptors originate from an adult who received the AZD1222 COVID-19 vaccine. Each CDR3 is given with its conserved first and last residue. The order of the fields is CDR3 protein, V gene, J gene.

CASSLGPSGGGTEAFF	TRBV5-1	TRBJ1-1
CASSYDSTDTQYF	TRBV5-8	TRBJ2-3
CASAGTGDQPQHF	TRBV12-5	TRBJ1-5
CASSLGQINYEQYF	TRBV11-2	TRBJ2-7
CASSQDVGQVYEQYF	TRBV4-3	TRBJ2-7
CSVLGTSRTQYF	TRBV29-1	TRBJ2-3
CSVFDRTMSGYTF	TRBV29-1	TRBJ1-2
CASSPQGKETQYF	TRBV2	TRBJ2-5
CASSQEFTANYGYTF	TRBV4-2	TRBJ1-2
CASSSGTSGRNTGELFF	TRBV5-1	TRBJ2-2